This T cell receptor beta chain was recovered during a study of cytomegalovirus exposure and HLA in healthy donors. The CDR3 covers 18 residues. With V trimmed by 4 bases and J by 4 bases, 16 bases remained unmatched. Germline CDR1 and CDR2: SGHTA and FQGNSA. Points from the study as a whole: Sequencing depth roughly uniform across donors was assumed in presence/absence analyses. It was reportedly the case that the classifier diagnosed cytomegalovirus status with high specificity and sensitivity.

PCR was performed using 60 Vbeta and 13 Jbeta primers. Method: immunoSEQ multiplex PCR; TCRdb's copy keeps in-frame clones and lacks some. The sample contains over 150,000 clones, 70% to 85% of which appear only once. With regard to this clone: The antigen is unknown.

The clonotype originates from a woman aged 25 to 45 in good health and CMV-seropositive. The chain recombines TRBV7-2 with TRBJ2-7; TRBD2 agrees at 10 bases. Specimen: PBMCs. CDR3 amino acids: CASSSPGLAKLGRYEQYF. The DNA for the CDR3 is TGTGCCAGCAGCTCCCCGGGACTAGCGAAGTTAGGACGTTACGAGCAGTACTTC.